The T cell receptor (beta chain) described here comes from a study of T-cell reconstitution after alpha-beta-depleted transplantation in children. Study-level findings and limits: Several hundred expanded graft clones reportedly were the source of alpha-beta T cells about two months after transplant. The authors attributed T-cell counts and diversity one year after transplant mostly to newly produced T cells. Surviving recipient T cells and thymic progenitors accounted for the high day-60 TCRbeta diversity observed in some patients.

This clonotype was counted a few times. Its antigen remains unidentified. Construction of the TCRbeta library involved unique molecular identifiers. TCRdb re-called the PCR reads with MiXCR, one entry per CDR3 protein. The sample includes hundreds of thousands of distinct CDR3 sequences, around 13% of them seen just once. This CDR3 region has 17 residues. Germline loops: CDR1 SGHRS, CDR2 YFSETQ. V trimming: 0 bases; J trimming: 8 bases; junction bases outside the gene matches: 12. Sequenced here: PBMCs, sampled before TCRalphabeta/CD19-depleted stem cell transplant. The origin of this receptor is a girl aged 2-10 years with congenital amegakaryocytic thrombocytopenia, due to receive a stem cell transplant. V and J are TRBV5-1 and TRBJ2-1; the match to TRBD2 covers 9 bases. This chain's CDR3 is CASSLGGKREEGDEQFF. As DNA, the CDR3 is TGCGCCAGCAGCTTGGGGGGAAAGCGGGAGGAGGGCGATGAGCAGTTCTTC.